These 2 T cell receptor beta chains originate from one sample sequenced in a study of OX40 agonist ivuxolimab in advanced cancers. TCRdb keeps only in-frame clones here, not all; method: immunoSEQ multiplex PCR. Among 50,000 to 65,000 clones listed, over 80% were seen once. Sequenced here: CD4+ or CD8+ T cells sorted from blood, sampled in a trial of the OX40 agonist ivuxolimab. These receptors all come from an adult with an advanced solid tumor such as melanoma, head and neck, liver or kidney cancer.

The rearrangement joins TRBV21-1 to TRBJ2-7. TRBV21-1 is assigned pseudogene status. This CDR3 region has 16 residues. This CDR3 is CASSKKGSTPAYEQYF. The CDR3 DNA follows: TGTGCCAGCAGCAAAAAGGGGAGCACACCTGCCTACGAGCAGTACTTC.

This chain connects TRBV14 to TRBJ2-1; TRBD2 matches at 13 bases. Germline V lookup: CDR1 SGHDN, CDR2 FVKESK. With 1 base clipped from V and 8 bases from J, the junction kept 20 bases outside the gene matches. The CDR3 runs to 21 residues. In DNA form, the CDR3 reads TGTGCCAGCAGCCAAGGCACCCCGGGACTAGCGGGATTTGGTTTCCGCCATGAGCAGTTCTTC. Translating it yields CASSQGTPGLAGFGFRHEQFF.